What follows are 31 T cell receptor beta chains derived from one specimen sequenced in a study of blood T cell repertoires in COVID-19. Profiled with immunoSEQ multiplex PCR; TCRdb holds only in-frame clones, not every one. The profile covers about 110,000 clones, with about 85% appearing a single time and around 3.3% taken by the ten largest. Sequencing was performed on peripheral blood. These receptors were obtained from a man between 40 and 49 years old with acute or convalescent COVID-19.

This chain connects TRBV29-1 to TRBJ2-7, with D possibly matching TRBD1 (6 bases). Germline loops: CDR1 SQVTM, CDR2 ANQGSEA. CDR3 length: 11 residues. Between the trimmed V and J ends, which lost 6 bases and 1 base, there was a span of 7 bases. DNA of the CDR3: TGCAGCGTCACAGGGTCCTACGAGCAGTACTTC. This translates into CSVTGSYEQYF.

The V gene is TRBV4-1, the J gene TRBJ1-4, with 9 positions matching TRBD1. Germline CDR1 reads MGHRA; CDR2 reads YSYEKL. CDR3 length: 18 residues. V lost 0 bases and J lost 2; bases outside the gene matches: 7. The CDR3 DNA follows: TGCGCCAGCAGCCAAGATTGGGACAGGGCGACGACTAATGAAAAACTGTTTTTT. Its protein product is CASSQDWDRATTNEKLFF.

V is TRBV24-1 and J is TRBJ1-1, with 7 bases lining up with TRBD1. The V gene's germline CDR1 is KGHDR and CDR2 SFDVKD. With 3 bases clipped from V and 1 base from J, the junction kept 7 bases outside the gene matches. The CDR3 covers 16 residues. CDR3 DNA: TGTGCCACCAGTGATCCGCGTCAGGGGGGGAACACTGAAGCTTTCTTT. This translates into CATSDPRQGGNTEAFF.

The chain carries TRBV5-8 and TRBJ2-7; D possibly corresponds to TRBD1 (5 bases). The germline gives CDR1 SGHTS, CDR2 YDEGEE. The length of the CDR3 is 15 residues. V was trimmed by 7 bases and J by 2 bases, leaving 19 bases between them. As DNA, the CDR3 is TGTGCCAGCGTTCTGGGGCCTCACCCTACCTACGAGCAGTACTTC. Protein sequence: CASVLGPHPTYEQYF.

The chain is built from TRBV4-1 and TRBJ2-7, with D perhaps matching TRBD2 (7 bases). The length of the CDR3 is 15 residues. Between the trimmed V and J ends, which lost 1 base and 2 bases, there was a span of 12 bases. Germline CDR1 is MGHRA and CDR2 is YSYEKL. As DNA, the CDR3 is TGCGCCAGCAGCCAAGGAGGGGGGGAGGCCTACGAGCAGTACTTC. Translated: CASSQGGGEAYEQYF.

This clone was found a few times. V and J are TRBV7-9 and TRBJ2-2; 9 nucleotides match TRBD1. The CDR3 has 14 amino acids. Unmatched junction bases numbered 4, after V lost 6 bases and J lost 5 bases. Looked up from germline, CDR1 is SEHNR and CDR2 is FQNEAQ (reference sequence). The chain's CDR3 is CASSRTGDTGELFF. In DNA form, the CDR3 reads TGTGCCAGCAGTCGGACAGGGGATACCGGGGAGCTGTTTTTT.

The CDR3 DNA follows: TGTGCCAGTAGTAAACCGGGACAGGGGGCCAACGTCCTGACTTTC. This sequence encodes CASSKPGQGANVLTF. The chain links TRBV19 to TRBJ2-6; 7 bases agree with TRBD1. The CDR3 runs to 15 residues. V lost 4 bases, J lost 4 bases, and 4 bases stayed unmatched. Germline V gene sequence: CDR1 LNHDA, CDR2 SQIVND (reference sequence).

The chain links TRBV24-1 to TRBJ2-5, with 7 bases lining up with TRBD2. Germline V gene lookup returns CDR1 KGHDR and CDR2 SFDVKD. Trimming at V came to 6 bases and at J to 5 bases, leaving 8 bases not matched to a gene. CDR3 length: 14 residues. This CDR3 is CATSTLREGETQYF. The CDR3 DNA is TGTGCCACCAGTACCTTGAGGGAGGGGGAGACCCAGTACTTC.

This clone turned up a few times. J is TRBJ2-7 and V is TRBV30, with a possible D match to TRBD2 (5 bases). Germline CDR1 and CDR2: GTSNPN and SVGIG (reference sequence). Trimming removed 2 bases at V and 7 bases at J, with 15 bases between. The length of the CDR3 is 13 residues. The CDR3, as DNA: TGTGCCTGGAGTTGGGGTACTACGGGGGAGCAGTACTTC. This codes for CAWSWGTTGEQYF.

The chain combines TRBV4-2 with TRBJ2-3; D not certain. Germline CDR1 is LGHNA and CDR2 is YNFKEQ. V was trimmed by 4 bases and J by 0 bases, leaving 11 bases between them. This CDR3 is built from 15 residues. The CDR3 spells CASSRKLDSTDTQYF. CDR3 in DNA: TGTGCCAGCAGCCGGAAGCTAGACAGCACAGATACGCAGTATTTT.

V is TRBV5-1 and J is TRBJ1-2, with 8 nucleotides matching TRBD1. CDR1 and CDR2 from the germline V gene are SGHRS and YFSETQ. The junction had 6 bases not matched to a gene; V was cut back by 2 bases and J by 3 bases. The CDR3 contains 15 residues. This CDR3 reads CASSFGQGNDYGYTF. The CDR3 nucleotides read TGCGCCAGCAGCTTCGGACAGGGCAACGACTATGGCTACACCTTC.

This clone was observed once. The chain uses TRBV30 and TRBJ2-7, with 7 bases aligning to TRBD1. V dropped 4 bases and J dropped 2; count of bases not matched to a gene: 5. The length of the CDR3 is 13 residues. The germline gives CDR1 GTSNPN, CDR2 SVGIG (reference sequence). CDR3 DNA: TGTGCCTGGACCCCCGGGACAGCCTACGAGCAGTACTTC. Its translation is CAWTPGTAYEQYF.

The J gene is TRBJ2-5, the V gene TRBV24-1; possible D gene TRBD2, 5 bases. Trimming took 0 bases from V and 5 from J, leaving 12 bases between them. Per the germline V gene, CDR1 is KGHDR and CDR2 is SFDVKD. This CDR3 has 15 amino acids. The CDR3: CATSDLLAGWETQYF. CDR3 bases: TGTGCCACCAGTGATTTGCTGGCGGGCTGGGAGACCCAGTACTTC.

The rearrangement links TRBV19 to TRBJ2-1; 8 positions agree with TRBD1. The CDR3 covers 15 residues. V was clipped by 3 bases and J by 7 bases; unmatched bases: 8. Looked up from germline, CDR1 is LNHDA and CDR2 is SQIVND (reference sequence). CDR3 region: CASSIGGQGGNEQFF. CDR3 DNA: TGTGCCAGTAGTATTGGAGGACAGGGCGGGAATGAGCAGTTCTTC.

The chain employs TRBV6-5 and TRBJ2-5, with D possibly matching TRBD1 (6 bases). The V gene lost 0 bases and the J gene lost 5 bases, with 16 bases spanning the gap. This CDR3 comprises 16 residues. From germline, CDR1 is MNHEY and CDR2 SVGAGI. CDR3 amino acids: CASSYSGARAWETQYF. The CDR3 coding sequence is TGTGCCAGCAGTTACTCGGGGGCCAGGGCTTGGGAGACCCAGTACTTC.

The rearrangement joins TRBV12-3 or TRBV12-4 to TRBJ2-3; D is unclear. V was cut by 2 bases and J by 4 bases, with 7 bases left in between. This CDR3 has 13 residues. DNA of the CDR3: TGTGCCAGCAGTTTAAAGAGCGCAGATACGCAGTATTTT. It codes for CASSLKSADTQYF.

CDR3 residues: CASSQDPGNQPQHF. CDR3 coding DNA: TGTGCCAGCTCACAAGATCCAGGGAATCAGCCCCAGCATTTT. The genes are TRBV18 and TRBJ1-5; weak D call: TRBD1 (5 bases). Germline loops: CDR1 KGHSH, CDR2 LQKENI. The germline V and J ends were trimmed by 4 bases and 4 bases, with 11 bases remaining between them. This CDR3 has 14 amino acids.

The chain uses TRBV5-1 and TRBJ1-4, with 7 bases aligning to TRBD1. The CDR3 spans 16 residues. Germline V gene sequence: CDR1 SGHRS, CDR2 YFSETQ. The V and J ends lost 1 base and 4 bases, in that order; junction bases with no gene match: 7. The CDR3 nucleotides read TGCGCCAGCAGCTTGACCAAACAGGGGAATAATGAAAAACTGTTTTTT. As protein: CASSLTKQGNNEKLFF.

The CDR3 here is CASSAQTTTNEKLFF. CDR3 DNA: TGTGCCAGTAGTGCCCAAACTACAACTAATGAAAAACTGTTTTTT. V and J are TRBV19 and TRBJ1-4; D remains unclear. V lost 5 bases, J lost 0 bases, and 10 bases lay in between. Germline CDR1 is LNHDA and CDR2 is SQIVND (reference sequence). This CDR3 spans 15 amino acids.

The V gene is TRBV10-3, the J gene TRBJ2-1; 8 bases map to TRBD2. The V gene end was trimmed by 4 bases and the J gene end by 7 bases; junction bases not matched to a gene: 6. Germline CDR1 ENHRY, CDR2 SYGVKD. The CDR3 is 14 residues long. The CDR3 here is CAISVAGLTNEQFF. The CDR3 DNA follows: TGTGCCATCAGTGTAGCGGGACTTACAAATGAGCAGTTCTTC.

This chain links TRBV10-3 with TRBJ1-5; D not certain. From germline, CDR1 is ENHRY and CDR2 SYGVKD. CDR3 length: 16 residues. The V and J ends lost 0 bases and 0 bases respectively, with 9 bases between them. CDR3 protein: CAISESGSGSNQPQHF. CDR3 nucleotides: TGTGCCATCAGTGAGTCGGGTTCGGGTAGCAATCAGCCCCAGCATTTT.

This chain uses TRBV29-1 with TRBJ1-3; 10 bases map to TRBD1. The CDR3 has 14 residues. Germline CDR1 SQVTM, CDR2 ANQGSEA. Trimming took 5 bases from V and 3 from J; bases not matched to a gene: 4. CDR3 amino acids: CSVRQGASGNTIYF. In DNA form, the CDR3 reads TGCAGCGTTCGACAGGGGGCGAGTGGAAACACCATATATTTT.

The CDR3 DNA reads TGTGCCAGCAGACCAGGACAGTTATATCAGCCCCAGCATTTT. Its translation is CASRPGQLYQPQHF. The chain is built from TRBV28 and TRBJ1-5; possible D gene TRBD1, 6 bases. The CDR3 spans 14 residues. The ends were cut back, 6 bases at V and 5 bases at J, with 14 bases in the middle. The V gene's germline CDR1 is MDHEN and CDR2 SYDVKM.

The chain joins TRBV24-1 to TRBJ2-5, with D possibly matching TRBD2 (8 bases). The germline V and J ends were trimmed by 4 bases and 3 bases, with 17 bases remaining between them. From germline, CDR1 is KGHDR and CDR2 SFDVKD. This CDR3 spans 16 amino acids. The CDR3 DNA is TGTGCCACCAGTGACCGGCGGGGGGACAGCAAAGAGACCCAGTACTTC. Protein sequence: CATSDRRGDSKETQYF.

The J gene is TRBJ2-5, the V gene TRBV3-1 (or the pseudogene TRBV3-2); 7 nucleotides align to TRBD2. Germline CDR1 is LGHDT and CDR2 is YNNKEL (reference sequence). V lost 5 bases, J lost 4 bases, and 13 bases stayed unmatched. The length of the CDR3 is 16 residues. The CDR3 here is CASSYRGGAKRETQYF. CDR3 nucleotide sequence: TGTGCCAGCAGCTATAGGGGAGGGGCGAAGAGAGAGACCCAGTACTTC.

The genes are TRBV5-1 and TRBJ2-7; tentatively, D is TRBD2 (6 bases). The germline gives CDR1 SGHRS, CDR2 YFSETQ. Trimming took off 0 bases at V and 3 bases at J, with 13 bases between the two ends. This CDR3 has 15 amino acids. CDR3 sequence reads: CASSLGAGQNYEQYF. Here the CDR3 DNA reads TGCGCCAGCAGCTTGGGTGCGGGGCAAAACTACGAGCAGTACTTC. The variable domain in full, with the rest retrieved from reference TRBV5-1 and TRBJ2-7, is KAGVTQTPRYLIKTRGQQVTLSCSPISGHRSVSWYQQTPGQGLQFLFEYFSETQRNKGNFPGRFSGRQFSNSRSEMNVSTLELGDSALYLCASSLGAGQNYEQYFGPGTRLTVT.

V gene TRBV2 combines with J gene TRBJ2-5, with D uncertain. This CDR3 has 12 amino acids. V lost 4 bases, J lost 3 bases, and 6 bases lay in between. CDR1 SNHLY and CDR2 FYNNEI come from the germline V gene. CDR3 in DNA: TGTGCCAGCAGTGGGCCCGAAGAGACCCAGTACTTC. Protein product: CASSGPEETQYF.

The rearrangement uses TRBV5-1 and TRBJ1-4; no definite D call. CDR3 length: 15 amino acids. The V gene's germline CDR1 is SGHRS and CDR2 YFSETQ. V was cut by 0 bases and J by 0 bases, with 6 bases left in between. CDR3 DNA sequence: TGCGCCAGCAGCTTGGCGGGTGCAACTAATGAAAAACTGTTTTTT. Translating it yields CASSLAGATNEKLFF.

The chain joins TRBV6-2 or TRBV6-3 to TRBJ2-5, with 7 bases fitting TRBD2. The CDR3 covers 17 residues. The germline V gene encodes CDR1 MNHEY and CDR2 SVGEGT. With 0 bases clipped from V and 2 bases from J, the junction kept 9 bases outside the gene matches. CDR3 DNA sequence: TGTGCCAGCAGTTACTCGATCCGGAGCGGGGTTCAAGAGACCCAGTACTTC. Translating gives CASSYSIRSGVQETQYF.

This sequence joins TRBV5-1 and TRBJ2-7, with 13 bases identical to TRBD2. With V trimmed by 2 bases and J by 7 bases, 9 bases remained unmatched. This CDR3 is built from 16 residues. The germline CDR1 and CDR2 sequences are SGHRS and YFSETQ. In DNA form, the CDR3 reads TGCGCCAGCAGCTTATCCCCCCCGACTAGCGGGGGGGAGCAGTACTTC. Translation gives CASSLSPPTSGGEQYF.

Details on this clone: At one of its ends the junction is not consistent with the germline gene, which may arise from a read error. V is TRBV18 and J is TRBJ2-7; TRBD2 agrees at 7 bases. Germline CDR1 KGHSH, CDR2 LQKENI. The CDR3 extends over 14 amino acids. The CDR3 region has the DNA TGTGCCAGCTCTGGGTCCTATAGCCGGGGGGTTCACGACTTC. Its protein product is CASSGSYSRGVHDF.